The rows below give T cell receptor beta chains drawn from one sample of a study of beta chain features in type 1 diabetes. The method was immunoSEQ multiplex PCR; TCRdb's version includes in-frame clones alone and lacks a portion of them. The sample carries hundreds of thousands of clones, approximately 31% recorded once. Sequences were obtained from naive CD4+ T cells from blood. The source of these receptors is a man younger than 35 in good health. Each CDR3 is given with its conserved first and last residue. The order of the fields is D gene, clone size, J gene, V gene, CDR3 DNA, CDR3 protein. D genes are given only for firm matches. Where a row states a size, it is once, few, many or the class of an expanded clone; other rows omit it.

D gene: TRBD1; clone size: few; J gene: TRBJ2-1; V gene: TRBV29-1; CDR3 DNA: TGCAGCGCCCGAAAGCCGGGACAGGGGAACGAGCAGTTCTTC; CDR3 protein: CSARKPGQGNEQFF
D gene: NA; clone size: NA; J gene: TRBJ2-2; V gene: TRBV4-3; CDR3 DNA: TGCGCCAGCAGCCAGGGACCGGCGGGCGGGGAGCTGTTTTTT; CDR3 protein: CASSQGPAGGELFF
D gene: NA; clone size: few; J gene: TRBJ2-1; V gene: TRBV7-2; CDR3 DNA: TGTGCCAGCAGCTTAGGGCTAGCGAGCTACAATGAGCAGTTCTTC; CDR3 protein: CASSLGLASYNEQFF
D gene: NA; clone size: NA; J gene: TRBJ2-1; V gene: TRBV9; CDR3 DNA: TGTGCCAGCAGCGTAGTCCCGAACGGTGAGCAGTTCTTC; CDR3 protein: CASSVVPNGEQFF
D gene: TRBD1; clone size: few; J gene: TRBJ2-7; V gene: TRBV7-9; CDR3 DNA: TGTGCCAGCAGCCAAGCAGGGGGCTGGTACGAGCAGTACTTC; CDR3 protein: CASSQAGGWYEQYF
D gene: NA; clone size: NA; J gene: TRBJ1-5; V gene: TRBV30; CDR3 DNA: TGTGCCTGGAGCGCCGGGACACTCAATCAGCCCCAGCATTTT; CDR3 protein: CAWSAGTLNQPQHF
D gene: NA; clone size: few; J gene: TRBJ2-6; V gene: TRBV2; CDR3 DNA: TGTGCCAGCACCGAGGACAGAGGATACTCTGGGGCCAACGTCCTGACTTTC; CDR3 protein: CASTEDRGYSGANVLTF
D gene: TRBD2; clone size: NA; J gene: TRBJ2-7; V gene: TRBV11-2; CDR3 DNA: TGTGCCAGCAGCGTCACTAGCGGGAGCTACGAGCAGTACTTC; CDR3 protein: CASSVTSGSYEQYF
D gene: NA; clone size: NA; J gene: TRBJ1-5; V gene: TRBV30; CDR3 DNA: TGTGCCTGGAGTGTACGGCACAGCAGTGATTCTAGCAATCAGCCCCAGCATTTT; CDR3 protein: CAWSVRHSSDSSNQPQHF
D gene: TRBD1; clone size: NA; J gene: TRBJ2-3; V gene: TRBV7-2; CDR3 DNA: TGTGCCAGCAGTAGAGGGGGCCCAGATACGCAGTATTTT; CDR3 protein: CASSRGGPDTQYF
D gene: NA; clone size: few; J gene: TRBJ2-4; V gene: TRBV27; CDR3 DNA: TGTGCCAGCAGGAAGACAGGGAGGGACATTCAGTACTTC; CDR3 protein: CASRKTGRDIQYF
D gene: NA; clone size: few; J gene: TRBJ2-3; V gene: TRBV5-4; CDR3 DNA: TGTGCCAGCAGCGGCGGGACTCCCCGCGGCACAGATACGCAGTATTTT; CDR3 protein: CASSGGTPRGTDTQYF
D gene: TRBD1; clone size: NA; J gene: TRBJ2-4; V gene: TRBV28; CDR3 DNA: TGTGCCAGCAGTACCCGGGACAGGGGCATTCAGTACTTC; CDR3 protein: CASSTRDRGIQYF
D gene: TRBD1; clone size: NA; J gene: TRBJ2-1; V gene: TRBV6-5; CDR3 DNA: TGTGCCAGCAGCTATGGACAGGGGGCATTCAATGAGCAGTTCTTC; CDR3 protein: CASSYGQGAFNEQFF
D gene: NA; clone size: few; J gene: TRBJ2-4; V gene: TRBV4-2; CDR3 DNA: TGTGCCAGCAGCCAACCCTCAGCGGAGGTCGCCAAAAACATTCAGTACTTC; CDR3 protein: CASSQPSAEVAKNIQYF
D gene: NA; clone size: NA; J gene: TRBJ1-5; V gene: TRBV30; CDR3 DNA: TGTGCCTGGAGTGGAGGGTCGGTCCAGCCCCAGCATTTT; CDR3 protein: CAWSGGSVQPQHF
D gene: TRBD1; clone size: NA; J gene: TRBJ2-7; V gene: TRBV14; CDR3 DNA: TGTGCCAGCAGCCAAGACCGGAGACAGGGCTACGAGCAGTACTTC; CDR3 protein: CASSQDRRQGYEQYF
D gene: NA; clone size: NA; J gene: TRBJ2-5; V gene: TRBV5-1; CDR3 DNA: TGCGCCAGCAGCTTGTTCCACAGGGAGGTGGAGACCCAGTACTTC; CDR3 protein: CASSLFHREVETQYF
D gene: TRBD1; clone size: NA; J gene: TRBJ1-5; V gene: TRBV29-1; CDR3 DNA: TGCAGCGTTAAGACAGGGTCTTCCCAGCCCCAGCATTTT; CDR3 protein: CSVKTGSSQPQHF
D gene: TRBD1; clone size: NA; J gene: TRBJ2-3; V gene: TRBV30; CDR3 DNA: TGTGCCTGGAGGAGGGGGCAAGATTCGGATACGCAGTATTTT; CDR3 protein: CAWRRGQDSDTQYF
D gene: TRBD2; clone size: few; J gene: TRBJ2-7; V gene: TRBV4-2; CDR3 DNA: TGTGCCAGCAGCCCGGTGGAGCGGGATATGTACGAGCAGTACTTC; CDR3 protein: CASSPVERDMYEQYF
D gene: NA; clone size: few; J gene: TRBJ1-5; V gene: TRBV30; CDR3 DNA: TGTGCCTGGAGTGTTTCTGGGGCTAGCAATCAGCCCCAGCATTTT; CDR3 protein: CAWSVSGASNQPQHF
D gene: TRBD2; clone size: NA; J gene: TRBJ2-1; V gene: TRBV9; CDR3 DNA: TGTGCCAGCAGCCCCCGGCTAGCGGGAGATACGTATGAGCAGTTCTTC; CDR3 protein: CASSPRLAGDTYEQFF
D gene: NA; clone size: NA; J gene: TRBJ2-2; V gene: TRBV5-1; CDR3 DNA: TGCGCCAGCAGTACGACAGGAGGGGAGGCCGGGGAGCTGTTTTTT; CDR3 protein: CASSTTGGEAGELFF
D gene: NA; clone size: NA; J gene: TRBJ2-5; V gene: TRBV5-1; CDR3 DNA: TGCGCCAGCAGACCGAGACAGGGAGGAACAGAGACCCAGTACTTC; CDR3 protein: CASRPRQGGTETQYF
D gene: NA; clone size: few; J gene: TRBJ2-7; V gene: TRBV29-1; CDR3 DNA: TGCAGCGTTGTGGGACTCCATATGGAGCAGTACTTC; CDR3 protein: CSVVGLHMEQYF
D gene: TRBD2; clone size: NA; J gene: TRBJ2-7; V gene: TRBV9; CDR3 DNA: TGTGCCAGCAGCTCCAACGGGCGGGAGTACGAGCAGTACTTC; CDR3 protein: CASSSNGREYEQYF
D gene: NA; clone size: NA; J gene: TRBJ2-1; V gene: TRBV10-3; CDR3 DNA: TGTGCCATCAGTGAGTCGGCCTACAATGAGCAGTTCTTC; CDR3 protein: CAISESAYNEQFF
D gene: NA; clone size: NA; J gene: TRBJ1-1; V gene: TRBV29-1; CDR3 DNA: TGCAGCGTTGAAGGTGGGCAGGGCAACACTGAAGCTTTCTTT; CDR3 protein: CSVEGGQGNTEAFF
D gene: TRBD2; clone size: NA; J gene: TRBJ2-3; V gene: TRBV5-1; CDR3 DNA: TGCGCCAGCAGCCCGGGACTAGCGGGAGTGGATACGCAGTATTTT; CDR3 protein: CASSPGLAGVDTQYF
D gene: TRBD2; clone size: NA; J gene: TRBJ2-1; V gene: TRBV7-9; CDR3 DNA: TGTGCCAGCAGCTTACCAAGGGTTGCGGGAGGGCACAATGAGCAGTTCTTC; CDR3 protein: CASSLPRVAGGHNEQFF
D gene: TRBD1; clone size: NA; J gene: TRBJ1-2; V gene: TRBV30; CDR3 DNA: TGTGCCTGGAGTGTCGGACAGGGGACCGGCTACACCTTC; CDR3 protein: CAWSVGQGTGYTF
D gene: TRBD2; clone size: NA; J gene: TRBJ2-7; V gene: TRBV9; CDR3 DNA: TGTGCCAGCAGCGTAGGGACTAGCGGGAGGGCCTACGAGCAGTACTTC; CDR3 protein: CASSVGTSGRAYEQYF
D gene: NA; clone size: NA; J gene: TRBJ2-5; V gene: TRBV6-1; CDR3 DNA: TGTGCCAGCAGTGCGGTAGAGACCCAGTACTTC; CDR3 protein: CASSAVETQYF
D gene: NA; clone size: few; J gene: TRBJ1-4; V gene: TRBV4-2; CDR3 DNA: TGTGCCAGCAGCCAAGCGGGACATAGGGAAGAAAAACTGTTTTTT; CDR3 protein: CASSQAGHREEKLFF
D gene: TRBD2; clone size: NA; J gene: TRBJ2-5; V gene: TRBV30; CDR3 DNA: TGTGCCTGGAGTGCCCGACTAGCGGGAGGGCCAGGAGAGACCCAGTACTTC; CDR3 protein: CAWSARLAGGPGETQYF
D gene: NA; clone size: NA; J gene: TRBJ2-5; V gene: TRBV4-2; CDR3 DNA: TGTGCCAGCAGCCAAGAATTGGCCCCTGACCAGGGGACCCAGTACTTC; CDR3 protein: CASSQELAPDQGTQYF
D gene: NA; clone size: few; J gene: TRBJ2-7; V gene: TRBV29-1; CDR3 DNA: TGCAGCGTCGACGCCGGGAGGGACAGGGTGGCCGAGCAGTACTTC; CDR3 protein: CSVDAGRDRVAEQYF